This T cell receptor (beta chain) was sequenced during a study of cytomegalovirus exposure and HLA in healthy donors. Primers: 60 Vbeta forward and 13 Jbeta reverse. Assay: immunoSEQ multiplex PCR; the TCRdb copy retains only in-frame clones and omits some. The repertoire consists of some 130,000 clones, with 64% occurring once and the leading ten covering roughly 2.5%. The V end was cut by 0 bases, the J end by 5 bases, with 13 bases between. Germline V CDR1 and CDR2: SGHRS, YFSETQ. The CDR3 sequence is 15 residues long. The sequence was collected from a woman aged 35 to 49 in good health and CMV-seronegative. Specimen: PBMCs. The chain employs TRBV5-1 and TRBJ2-3, with D perhaps TRBD2 (5 bases). CDR3 bases: TGCGCCAGCAGCTTGGGCGGTTCCGGAGGAGATACGCAGTATTTT. It specifies CASSLGGSGGDTQYF.